This T cell receptor beta chain was sequenced for a study of spatial heterogeneity in lung cancer. Time point described: sample taken at primary tumor resection. Patients with untreated early-stage non-small cell lung cancer, numbering 72, were the donors. Whole RNA from tumor, nontumor lung or frozen PBMC was sequenced unsorted. Via MiXCR, TCRdb re-called the 5' RACE reads, giving one row per CDR3 protein. The table has 15,000 to 20,000 distinct CDR3 sequences, roughly 7.5% seen once. Per germline, CDR1 SGHNT and CDR2 YYREEE (reference sequence). Deletions cut 1 base from V and 0 bases from J, with 12 bases between. This CDR3 has 16 amino acids. Note on this clonotype: What it recognizes is unknown.

The study, taken as a whole, reports: Counts of expanded intratumoral alpha and beta TCRs tracked tumor mutation counts.

The sequences come from lung tumor tissue, collected at surgery. The chain combines TRBV5-4 with TRBJ2-3; D gene uncertain. This TCR was recovered from a male donor with early-stage non-small cell lung cancer. The CDR3 nucleotides are TGTGCCAGCAGCTTGAATCAGCACAGTAGCACAGATACGCAGTATTTT. Translated: CASSLNQHSSTDTQYF. The variable domain in full, completed from reference TRBV5-4 and TRBJ2-3, reads ETGVTQSPTHLIKTRGQQVTLRCSSQSGHNTVSWYQQALGQGPQFIFQYYREEENGRGNFPPRFSGLQFPNYSSELNVNALELDDSALYLCASSLNQHSSTDTQYFGPGTRLTVL.